The present entry profiles one T cell receptor beta chain with its context. Germline CDR1 DFQATT, CDR2 SNEGSKA (reference sequence). CDR3 length: 11 residues. V shed 6 bases and J 8 bases; nucleotides not matched to a gene: 5. The data were taken from a study of blood T cell repertoires in COVID-19. Study background: PBMCs, B-cell-depleted T cells, or T cells were the source of the cDNA or gDNA that made up the material.

The method was immunoSEQ multiplex PCR; TCRdb's version includes in-frame clones alone and lacks a portion of them. The sample has 180,000 or so clones, around 87% seen once; the top ten hold around 2.5%. This receptor was identified in a man aged 40-49 years with active or convalescent COVID-19. The chain combines TRBV20-1 with TRBJ2-3; 7 positions agree with TRBD2. The sequenced material came from peripheral blood. The CDR3 nucleotides are TGCAGTGCCAGACTAGCCGGTACGCAGTATTTT. It is translated as CSARLAGTQYF.